The 5 T cell receptor beta chains presented below share a single source sample, sequenced in a study of blood T cells in healthy people across ages. A sample-barcoded 5' primer and a J-beta primer mix were used in a second PCR of about 7 to 12 cycles. TCRdb redid the calling of the 5' RACE reads with MiXCR, one entry per CDR3 protein. This sample carries fewer than 2,000,000 distinct CDR3 sequences, 30% to 40% of them seen once, and the ten largest clones take approximately 22%. Sequenced input: blood. The receptors shown here come from a human donor in good health.

This chain uses TRBV7-2 with TRBJ2-1, with D perhaps being TRBD1 or TRBD2 (5 bases each). The germline V gene has CDR1 SGHTA and CDR2 FQGNSA. The CDR3 totals 19 residues. Trimming removed 4 bases at V and 3 bases at J, with 25 bases between. In nucleotides, the CDR3 is TGTGCCAGCAGCTCCGCCGGTGGGGGATCGGGCTCCCTCTACAATGAGCAGTTCTTC. Its protein product is CASSSAGGGSGSLYNEQFF.

This clonotype was seen only a few times. The V call is TRBV28, the J call TRBJ1-2; 7 bases match TRBD1. CDR1 is MDHEN, CDR2 SYDVKM, per germline. Losses at the gene ends were 5 bases for V and 6 bases for J; bases not matched to a gene: 12. CDR3 length equals 15 residues. DNA for the CDR3: TGTGCCAGCAGTACCCAGACAGGGATCTACAATGGCTACACCTTC. Translating it yields CASSTQTGIYNGYTF.

The chain joins TRBV20-1 to TRBJ2-4, with D perhaps TRBD1 (5 bases). The germline gives CDR1 DFQATT, CDR2 SNEGSKA (reference sequence). The V end was cut by 4 bases, the J end by 4 bases, with 14 bases between. The CDR3 loop spans 14 amino acids. The CDR3 DNA reads as TGCAGTGCTAACCCCCCTCAGGGTAAAAACATTCAGTACTTC. It is translated as CSANPPQGKNIQYF.

This clonotype was seen a few times. This rearrangement joins TRBV7-2 to TRBJ2-6; D ambiguous. CDR1 and CDR2 (germline): SGHTA, FQGNSA. The CDR3 is 16 amino acids. The germline V and J ends were trimmed by 1 base and 3 bases, with 10 bases remaining between them. The CDR3: CASSLEHLYGANVLTF. The DNA for the CDR3 is TGTGCCAGCAGCTTAGAACATTTGTATGGGGCCAACGTCCTGACTTTC. The variable domain in full, completed from reference TRBV7-2 and TRBJ2-6, reads GAGVSQSPSNKVTEKGKDVELRCDPISGHTALYWYRQSLGQGLEFLIYFQGNSAPDKSGLPSDRFSAERTGGSVSTLTIQRTQQEDSAVYLCASSLEHLYGANVLTFGAGSRLTVL.

This clonotype was counted a few times. CDR3 bases: TGTGCCAGCAGCGTAGTGGGAGATATCGCTTACAATGAGCAGTTCTTC. Translation: CASSVVGDIAYNEQFF. The chain joins TRBV9 to TRBJ2-1; maybe TRBD2 (5 bases). V shed 0 bases and J shed 4 bases, with 14 bases lying between them. Germline values: CDR1 SGDLS, CDR2 YYNGEE. The CDR3 is 16 amino acids.